The 17 T cell receptor beta chains below come from one sample, sequenced in a study. A single record per CDR3 protein comes from TCRdb applying MiXCR to the RT-PCR reads. This table has about 700,000 distinct CDR3 sequences, 14% appearing once. The sequenced sample consisted of memory CD4+ T cells from blood. These receptors originate from a female donor in good health, serving as a healthy control.

At least ten counts were recorded for this clonotype. The chain is built from TRBV20-1 and TRBJ2-2; D unresolved. The CDR3 totals 11 residues. Per germline, CDR1 DFQATT and CDR2 SNEGSKA (reference sequence). The ends were cut back, 6 bases at V and 7 bases at J, with 9 bases in the middle. This CDR3 is CSAELRGELFF. CDR3 bases: TGCAGTGCCGAGCTCCGCGGGGAGCTGTTTTTT.

The sample holds many counts of this clonotype. This chain links TRBV27 with TRBJ1-1, with 9 bases that match TRBD1. The length of the CDR3 is 14 residues. V dropped 3 bases and J dropped 4; count of bases not matched to a gene: 3. Germline V gives CDR1 MNHEY, CDR2 SMNVEV (reference sequence). CDR3 bases: TGTGCCAGCAGTTTTAGGACAGGGGTCACTGAAGCTTTCTTT. Translating it yields CASSFRTGVTEAFF.

J is TRBJ2-7 and V is TRBV28; perhaps TRBD1 as D (6 bases). Germline loops: CDR1 MDHEN, CDR2 SYDVKM. Deletions cut 8 bases from V and 1 base from J, with 9 bases between. This CDR3 contains 12 residues. CDR3 bases: TGTGCCAGCGGGACACCTTCCTACGAGCAGTACTTC. It is translated as CASGTPSYEQYF. Filled out from reference TRBV28 and TRBJ2-7, the complete variable domain reads DVKVTQSSRYLVKRTGEKVFLECVQDMDHENMFWYRQDPGLGLRLIYFSYDVKMKEKGDIPEGYSVSREKKERFSLILESASTNQTSMYLCASGTPSYEQYFGPGTRLTVT.

This clonotype was observed a few times. This chain connects TRBV20-1 to TRBJ2-2; TRBD2 might be the D (5 bases). Germline CDR1 DFQATT, CDR2 SNEGSKA (reference sequence). The V and J ends lost 1 base and 5 bases respectively, with 14 bases between them. CDR3 size: 15 residues. The CDR3 spells CSARVVGVGTGELFF. The CDR3 DNA follows: TGCAGTGCTAGAGTGGTGGGAGTGGGAACCGGGGAGCTGTTTTTT.

This clonotype turned up a few times. This chain connects TRBV20-1 to TRBJ1-2, with a tentative D call TRBD1 (5 bases). The CDR3 is made up of 13 amino acids. The germline V gene encodes CDR1 DFQATT and CDR2 SNEGSKA (reference sequence). V was shortened by 1 base and J by 8 bases, with 14 bases between the two germline ends. CDR3 residues: CSARGGIGIGYTF. CDR3 sequence (DNA): TGCAGTGCTAGAGGGGGGATCGGGATCGGCTACACCTTC.

This clonotype was seen only a few times. V gene TRBV24-1 combines with J gene TRBJ1-5, with 8 bases lining up with TRBD1. Trimming removed 6 bases from V and 2 bases from J; junction bases left unmatched: 5. This CDR3 region has 15 residues. Germline CDR1 KGHDR, CDR2 SFDVKD. The CDR3 loop reads CATSMGQAGNQPQHF. Written as DNA, the CDR3 is TGTGCCACCAGTATGGGACAGGCGGGCAATCAGCCCCAGCATTTT.

Many counts were recorded for this clonotype. The chain uses TRBV20-1 and TRBJ1-1; D call uncertain. V was clipped by 6 bases and J by 1 base, with 9 bases between them. The CDR3 is 12 amino acids. Germline CDR1 reads DFQATT; CDR2 reads SNEGSKA (reference sequence). This CDR3 reads CSADGRNTEAFF. CDR3 DNA sequence: TGCAGTGCAGATGGACGGAACACTGAAGCTTTCTTT.

This clonotype was seen only a few times. The chain combines TRBV9 with TRBJ2-1; the D gene is possibly TRBD2 (6 bases). Germline CDR1 SGDLS, CDR2 YYNGEE. Trimming removed 1 base at V and 4 bases at J, with 12 bases between. This CDR3 spans 15 amino acids. CDR3 DNA: TGTGCCAGCAGCGTACGGGGACTCGCTTACAATGAGCAGTTCTTC. Translated, it gives CASSVRGLAYNEQFF.

V gene TRBV21-1 combines with J gene TRBJ2-1; the D call in the table, TRBD2, was not verified against the DNA. TRBV21-1 is a listed pseudogene. CDR3 size: 18 residues. The CDR3 protein is CASSNGSGTKPTYNEQFF. The CDR3 DNA sequence: TGTGCCAGCAGCAATGGTAGCGGGACTAAACCCACCTACAATGAGCAGTTCTTC.

This clonotype was detected a few times. The chain has TRBV20-1 and TRBJ1-5; 7 bases are a match to TRBD1. Germline V gene data show CDR1 as DFQATT and CDR2 as SNEGSKA (reference sequence). The CDR3 totals 13 residues. Trimming cost V 5 bases and J 5 bases; bases outside gene matches: 6. CDR3: CSARRQGDQPQHF. CDR3 sequence (DNA): TGCAGTGCTCGAAGACAGGGAGATCAGCCCCAGCATTTT.

This clonotype appeared many times. The chain couples TRBV7-2 to TRBJ2-5; 8 bases match TRBD2. This CDR3 contains 16 residues. The junction had 11 bases not matched to a gene; V was cut back by 2 bases and J by 6 bases. Germline V lookup: CDR1 SGHTA, CDR2 FQGNSA. The CDR3 region has the DNA TGTGCCAGCAGCTTAATGGCGAGCGGGAGCATGAAGACCCAGTACTTC. Its protein product is CASSLMASGSMKTQYF. Using reference TRBV7-2 and TRBJ2-5 for the parts outside the CDR3, the full variable domain is GAGVSQSPSNKVTEKGKDVELRCDPISGHTALYWYRQSLGQGLEFLIYFQGNSAPDKSGLPSDRFSAERTGGSVSTLTIQRTQQEDSAVYLCASSLMASGSMKTQYFGPGTRLLVL.

This clonotype was detected a few times. The chain has TRBV15 and TRBJ1-2, with D unclear. This CDR3 region has 11 residues. In germline, CDR1 is LNHNV, CDR2 YYDKDF (reference sequence). The V end was cut by 6 bases, the J end by 4 bases, with 6 bases between. The CDR3 loop is CATSAGYGYTF. The CDR3 DNA sequence: TGTGCCACCAGTGCAGGCTATGGCTACACCTTC.

Notes on this clonotype: A read error may produce the germline difference seen at one junction end. V is TRBV20-1 and J is TRBJ1-4, with D possibly matching TRBD1 (6 bases). CDR1 is DFQATT and CDR2 is SNEGSKA in the germline V gene (reference sequence). The CDR3 contains 17 residues. The CDR3 DNA sequence: TGCAGTGCACATCTTGGGCGCCCAGGGACAACTAATGGAAAACTGTTTTTT. Amino acids: CSAHLGRPGTTNGKLFF.

This clonotype was counted a few times. The V and J genes are TRBV9 and TRBJ2-3, with TRBD2 identical over 7 bases. CDR3 length: 16 amino acids. Germline lookup yields CDR1 SGDLS and CDR2 YYNGEE. The junction had 9 bases not matched to a gene; V was cut back by 4 bases and J by 1 base. The CDR3 bases are TGTGCCAGCAGCCCCCGACCTAGCGGTCGCACAGATACGCAGTATTTT. This gives the protein CASSPRPSGRTDTQYF. Filled out from reference TRBV9 and TRBJ2-3, the complete variable domain reads DSGVTQTPKHLITATGQRVTLRCSPRSGDLSVYWYQQSLDQGLQFLIQYYNGEERAKGNILERFSAQQFPDLHSELNLSSLELGDSALYFCASSPRPSGRTDTQYFGPGTRLTVL.

Notes on this clonotype: A read error is possible here, since a much larger clone lies one base away. As DNA, the CDR3 is TGTGCCAGCAGCTTGACGATCACGGAGACCCAGTACTTC. Translated, it gives CASSLTITETQYF. This chain connects TRBV5-5 to TRBJ2-5; D not resolved. Germline CDR1 reads SGHKS; CDR2 reads YYEKEE (reference sequence). The CDR3 loop spans 13 amino acids. V was pared by 1 base and J by 5 bases, with 9 bases between.

This clonotype has a handful of counts. The chain links TRBV20-1 to TRBJ2-6; D uncertain. CDR3 size: 14 residues. The V and J ends lost 5 bases and 2 bases respectively, with 10 bases between them. Looked up from germline, CDR1 is DFQATT and CDR2 is SNEGSKA (reference sequence). For the CDR3, the DNA is TGCAGTGCTCCTACGGACGCTGGGGCCAACGTCCTGACTTTC. Translated: CSAPTDAGANVLTF.

Only a few counts were recorded for this clonotype. The chain couples TRBV9 to TRBJ2-1; 7 bases are shared with TRBD2. With 2 bases clipped from V and 8 bases from J, the junction kept 7 bases outside the gene matches. Germline V gene data show CDR1 as SGDLS and CDR2 as YYNGEE. This CDR3 comprises 14 residues. CDR3 sequence (DNA): TGTGCCAGCAGCGTGGCGGGGGAGGGCGATGAGCAGTTCTTC. Encoded protein: CASSVAGEGDEQFF.